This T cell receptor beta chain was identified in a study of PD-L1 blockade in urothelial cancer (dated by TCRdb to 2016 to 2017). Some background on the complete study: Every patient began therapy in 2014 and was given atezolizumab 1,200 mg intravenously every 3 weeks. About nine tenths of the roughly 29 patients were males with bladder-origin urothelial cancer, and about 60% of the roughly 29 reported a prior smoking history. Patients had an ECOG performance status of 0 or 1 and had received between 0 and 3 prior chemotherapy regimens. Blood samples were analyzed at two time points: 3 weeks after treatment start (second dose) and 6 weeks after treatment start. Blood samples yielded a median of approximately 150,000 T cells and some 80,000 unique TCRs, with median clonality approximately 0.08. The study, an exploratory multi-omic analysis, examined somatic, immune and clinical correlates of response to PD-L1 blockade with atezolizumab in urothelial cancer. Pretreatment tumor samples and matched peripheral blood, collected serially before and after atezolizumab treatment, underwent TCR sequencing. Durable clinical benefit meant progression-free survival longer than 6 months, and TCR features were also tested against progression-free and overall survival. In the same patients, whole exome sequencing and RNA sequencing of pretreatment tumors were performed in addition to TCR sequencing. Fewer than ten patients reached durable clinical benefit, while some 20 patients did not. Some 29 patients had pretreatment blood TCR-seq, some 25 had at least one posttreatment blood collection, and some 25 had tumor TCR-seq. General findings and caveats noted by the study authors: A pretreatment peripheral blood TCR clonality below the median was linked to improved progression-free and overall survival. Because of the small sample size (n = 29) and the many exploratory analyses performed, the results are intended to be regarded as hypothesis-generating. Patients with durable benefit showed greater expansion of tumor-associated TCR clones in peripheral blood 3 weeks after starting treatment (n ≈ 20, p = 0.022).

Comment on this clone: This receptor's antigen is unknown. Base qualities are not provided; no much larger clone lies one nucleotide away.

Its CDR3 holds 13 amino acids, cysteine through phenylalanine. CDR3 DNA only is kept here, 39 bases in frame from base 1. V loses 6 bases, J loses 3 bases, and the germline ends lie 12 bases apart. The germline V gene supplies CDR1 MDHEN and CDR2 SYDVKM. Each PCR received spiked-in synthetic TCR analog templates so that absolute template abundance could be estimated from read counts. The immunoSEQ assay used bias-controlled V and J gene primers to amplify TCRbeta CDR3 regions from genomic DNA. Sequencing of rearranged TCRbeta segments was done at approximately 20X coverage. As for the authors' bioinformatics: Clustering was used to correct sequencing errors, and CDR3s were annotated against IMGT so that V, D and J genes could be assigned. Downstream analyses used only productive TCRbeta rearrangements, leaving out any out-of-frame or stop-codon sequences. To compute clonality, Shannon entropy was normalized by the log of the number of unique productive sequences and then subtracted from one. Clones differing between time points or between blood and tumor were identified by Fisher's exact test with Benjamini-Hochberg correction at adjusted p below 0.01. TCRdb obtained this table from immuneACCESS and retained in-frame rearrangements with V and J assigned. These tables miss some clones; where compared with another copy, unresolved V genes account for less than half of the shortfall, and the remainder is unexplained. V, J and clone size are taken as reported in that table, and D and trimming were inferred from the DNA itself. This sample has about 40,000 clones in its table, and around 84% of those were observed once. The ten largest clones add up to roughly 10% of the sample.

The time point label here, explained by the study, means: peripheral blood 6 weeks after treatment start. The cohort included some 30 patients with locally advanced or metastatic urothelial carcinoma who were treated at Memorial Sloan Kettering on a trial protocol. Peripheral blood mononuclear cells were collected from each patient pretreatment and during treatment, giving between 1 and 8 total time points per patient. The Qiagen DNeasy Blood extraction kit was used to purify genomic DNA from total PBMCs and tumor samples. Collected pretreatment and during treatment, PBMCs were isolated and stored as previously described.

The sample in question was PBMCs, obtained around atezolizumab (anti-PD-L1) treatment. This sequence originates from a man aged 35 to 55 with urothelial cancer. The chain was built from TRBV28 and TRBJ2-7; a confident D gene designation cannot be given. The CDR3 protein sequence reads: CASSQSRYYEQYF. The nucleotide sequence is TGTGCCAGCAGCCAGTCCCGATACTACGAGCAGTACTTC.